The T cell receptor beta chain under discussion was sequenced for a study of T-cell reconstitution after alpha-beta-depleted transplantation in children. The study, taken as a whole, reports: The authors attributed T-cell counts and diversity one year after transplant mostly to newly produced T cells. Surviving recipient T cells and thymic progenitors underlay high day-60 TCRbeta diversity in some patients. Reports say that about two months after transplant, the alpha-beta T cells came out of several hundred graft clones that had expanded.

The length of the CDR3 is 17 residues. V was clipped by 1 base and J by 5 bases, with 19 bases between them. Germline V gene sequence: CDR1 SGHRS, CDR2 YFSETQ. A TCRbeta library incorporating unique molecular identifiers was prepared. Using its own MiXCR run on the PCR reads, TCRdb lists one record per CDR3 protein. The repertoire consists of under 400,000 distinct CDR3 sequences, with approximately 23% occurring once and the leading ten covering over 9.5%. This clonotype was seen a few times. Its antigen remains unidentified. Sequences were derived from PBMCs, mostly from graft donor cells, sampled 180 days after TCRalphabeta/CD19-depleted stem cell transplant. The rearrangement links TRBV5-1 to TRBJ2-1; a possible D gene is TRBD1 (6 bases). The source of this sequence is a male patient between 5 and 17 years old who had a stem cell transplant for acute lymphoblastic leukemia, so the T cells may come from the graft donor. The CDR3: CASSLTTTGLLHNEQFF. The CDR3 DNA sequence: TGCGCCAGCAGCTTGACCACGACAGGCCTTCTTCACAATGAGCAGTTCTTC.